The text below deals with one TCR beta chain. One base away lies a much larger clone, so this may be a sequencing read error. The germline gives CDR1 SGHNT, CDR2 YYREEE (reference sequence). The CDR3 contains 15 residues. J lost 1 base, V lost 4 bases, and 7 bases had no gene match. These data originate in a study of breast tumors, draining lymph nodes, adjacent tissues. Axillary draining lymph nodes of breast cancer patients supplied the node samples. TCRdb reprocessed the multiplex PCR reads via MiXCR and lists one record per CDR3 protein. The table shows 100,000 or so distinct CDR3 sequences, with around 21% occurring only once.

The receptor was isolated from a female donor with breast cancer. Some clones in this sample may be carry-over from other donors' samples. The material sequenced was axillary lymph node tissue. V gene TRBV5-4 combines with J gene TRBJ1-2; 7 bases agree with TRBD1. CDR3 sequence: CASSKGAGGNYGYTF. DNA of the CDR3: TGTGCCAGCAGCAAAGGGGCAGGGGGTAACTATGGCTACACCTTC. Filled out from reference TRBV5-4 and TRBJ1-2, the complete variable domain reads ETGVTQSPTHLIKTRGQQVTLRCSSQSGHNTVSWYQQALGQGPQFIFQYYREEENGRGNFPPRFSGLQFPNYSSELNVNALELDDSALYLCASSKGAGGNYGYTFGSGTRLTVV.